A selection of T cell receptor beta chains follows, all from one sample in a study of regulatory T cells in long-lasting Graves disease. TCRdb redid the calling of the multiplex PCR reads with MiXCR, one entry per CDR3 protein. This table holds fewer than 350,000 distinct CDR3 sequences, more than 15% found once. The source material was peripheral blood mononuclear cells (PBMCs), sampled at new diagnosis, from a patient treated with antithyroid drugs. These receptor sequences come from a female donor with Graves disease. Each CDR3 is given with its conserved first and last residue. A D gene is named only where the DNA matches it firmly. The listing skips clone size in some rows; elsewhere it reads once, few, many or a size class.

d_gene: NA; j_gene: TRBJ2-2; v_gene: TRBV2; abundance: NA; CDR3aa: CASNPEVNTGELFF; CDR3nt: TGTGCCAGCAATCCGGAGGTGAACACCGGGGAGCTGTTTTTT
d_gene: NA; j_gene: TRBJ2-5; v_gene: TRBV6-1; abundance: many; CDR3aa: CASMRRTAIGTQYF; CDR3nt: TGTGCCAGCATGAGACGTACGGCGATAGGGACCCAGTACTTC
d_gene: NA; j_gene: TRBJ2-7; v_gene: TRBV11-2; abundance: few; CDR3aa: CASSLTSDYEQYF; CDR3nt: TGTGCCAGCAGCTTGACATCCGACTACGAGCAGTACTTC
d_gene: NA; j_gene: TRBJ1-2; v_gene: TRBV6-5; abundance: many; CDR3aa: CASSYTPVGAMVGYTF; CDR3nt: TGTGCCAGCAGTTACACCCCGGTAGGCGCTATGGTTGGCTACACCTTC
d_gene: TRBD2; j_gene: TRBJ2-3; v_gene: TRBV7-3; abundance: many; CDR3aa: CASSLGGSWDTQYF; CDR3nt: TGTGCCAGCAGCTTGGGCGGGAGTTGGGATACGCAGTATTTT
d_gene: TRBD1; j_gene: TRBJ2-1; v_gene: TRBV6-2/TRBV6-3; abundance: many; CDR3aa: CASSYRGQDNEQFF; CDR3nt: TGTGCCAGCAGTTACAGGGGGCAGGACAATGAGCAGTTCTTC
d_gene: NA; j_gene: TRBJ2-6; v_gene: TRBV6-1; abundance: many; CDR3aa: CASSEALRGTGANVLTF; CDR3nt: TGTGCCAGCAGTGAAGCGCTTCGGGGTACTGGGGCCAACGTCCTGACTTTC
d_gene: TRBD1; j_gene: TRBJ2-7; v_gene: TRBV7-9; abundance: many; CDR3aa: CASSFDRGLGGSLYEQYF; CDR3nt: TGTGCCAGCAGCTTTGACAGGGGGCTAGGCGGGAGCCTCTACGAGCAGTACTTC
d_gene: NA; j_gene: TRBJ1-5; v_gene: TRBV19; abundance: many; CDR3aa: CASSIGGQPQHF; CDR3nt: TGTGCCAGTAGTATAGGAGGTCAGCCCCAGCATTTT
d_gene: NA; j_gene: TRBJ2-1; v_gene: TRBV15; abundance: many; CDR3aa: CATSRVMDPDEQFF; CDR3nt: TGTGCCACCAGCAGAGTTATGGACCCCGATGAGCAGTTCTTC
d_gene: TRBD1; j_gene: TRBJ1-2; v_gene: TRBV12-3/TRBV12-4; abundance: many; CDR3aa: CASSLVGTGDGYTF; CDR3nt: TGTGCCAGCAGTTTAGTTGGGACAGGTGATGGCTACACCTTC
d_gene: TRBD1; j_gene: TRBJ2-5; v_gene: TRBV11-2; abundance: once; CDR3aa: CASSFKDRGRQETQYF; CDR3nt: TGTGCCAGCAGTTTCAAGGACAGGGGACGCCAAGAGACCCAGTACTTC
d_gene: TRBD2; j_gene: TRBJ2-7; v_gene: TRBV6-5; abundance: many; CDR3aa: CASSYSWDSGARGEQYF; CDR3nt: TGTGCCAGCAGTTACTCCTGGGATAGCGGGGCCCGGGGCGAGCAGTACTTC
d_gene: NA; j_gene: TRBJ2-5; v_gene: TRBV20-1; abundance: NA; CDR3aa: CSASGVPPGETQYF; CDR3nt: TGCAGTGCTAGTGGCGTCCCCCCAGGGGAGACCCAGTACTTC
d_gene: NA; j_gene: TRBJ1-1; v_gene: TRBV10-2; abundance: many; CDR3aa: CASSVSTTEAFF; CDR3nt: TGCGCCAGCAGTGTAAGTACCACTGAAGCTTTCTTT
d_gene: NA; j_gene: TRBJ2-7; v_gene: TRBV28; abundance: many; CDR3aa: CASSSLVWRQALGTYEQYF; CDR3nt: TGTGCCAGCAGTTCCCTAGTTTGGCGACAGGCGTTAGGCACCTACGAGCAGTACTTC
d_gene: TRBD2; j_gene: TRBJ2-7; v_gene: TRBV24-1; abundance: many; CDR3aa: CATSDSVAGEDEQYF; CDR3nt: TGTGCCACCAGTGATTCGGTGGCGGGGGAGGACGAGCAGTACTTC
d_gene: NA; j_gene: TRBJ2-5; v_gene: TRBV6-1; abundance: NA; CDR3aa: CASRGFGTQYF; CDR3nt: TGTGCCAGCAGGGGATTTGGGACCCAGTACTTC
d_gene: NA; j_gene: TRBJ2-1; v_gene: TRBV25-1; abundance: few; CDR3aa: CASSTRDGRGNEQFF; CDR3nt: TGTGCCAGCAGTACCCGGGACGGAAGAGGCAATGAGCAGTTCTTC
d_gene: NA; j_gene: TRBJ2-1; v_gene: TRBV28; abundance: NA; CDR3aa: CASSLLADYNEQFF; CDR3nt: TGTGCCAGCAGTTTACTAGCAGACTACAATGAGCAGTTCTTC
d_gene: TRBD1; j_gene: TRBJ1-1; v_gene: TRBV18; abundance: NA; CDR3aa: CASSQDRGGYTEAFF; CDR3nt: TGTGCCAGCTCACAGGACAGGGGGGGCTACACTGAAGCTTTCTTT
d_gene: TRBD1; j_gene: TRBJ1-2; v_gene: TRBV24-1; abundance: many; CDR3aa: CATEDRGGHGYTF; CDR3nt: TGTGCCACCGAGGACAGGGGGGGCCATGGCTACACCTTC
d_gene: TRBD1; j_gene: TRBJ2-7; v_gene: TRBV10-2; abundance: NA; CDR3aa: CASAPGGTGSYEQYF; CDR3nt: TGCGCCAGCGCTCCTGGGGGGACAGGTTCTTACGAGCAGTACTTC
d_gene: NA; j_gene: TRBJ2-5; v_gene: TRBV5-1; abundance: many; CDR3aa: CASSLEQVPQYF; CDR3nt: TGCGCCAGCAGCTTGGAACAGGTGCCCCAGTACTTC
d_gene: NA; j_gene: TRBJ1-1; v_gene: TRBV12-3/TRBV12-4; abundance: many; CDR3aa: CASSHGTYTEAFF; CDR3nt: TGTGCCAGCAGCCATGGGACCTACACTGAAGCTTTCTTT
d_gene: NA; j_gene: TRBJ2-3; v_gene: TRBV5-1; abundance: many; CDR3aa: CASSSPTGVFTDTQYF; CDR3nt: TGCGCCAGCAGCTCGCCGACAGGAGTCTTCACAGATACGCAGTATTTT
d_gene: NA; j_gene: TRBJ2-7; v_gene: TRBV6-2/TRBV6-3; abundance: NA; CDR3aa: CASSYSVTYEQYF; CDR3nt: TGTGCCAGCAGTTACTCGGTAACCTACGAGCAGTACTTC
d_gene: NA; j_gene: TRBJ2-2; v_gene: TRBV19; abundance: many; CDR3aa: CASAGSTGTAYSGTGELFF; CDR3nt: TGTGCCAGTGCTGGTAGCACTGGGACGGCGTACTCGGGCACCGGGGAGCTGTTTTTT
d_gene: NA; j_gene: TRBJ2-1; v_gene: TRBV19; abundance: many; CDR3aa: CASSPQGSAYNEQFF; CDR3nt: TGTGCCAGTAGTCCACAGGGAAGTGCCTACAATGAGCAGTTCTTC
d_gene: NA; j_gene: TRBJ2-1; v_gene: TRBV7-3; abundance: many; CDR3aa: CASSLTDYNEQFF; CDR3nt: TGTGCCAGCAGCTTAACTGATTACAATGAGCAGTTCTTC
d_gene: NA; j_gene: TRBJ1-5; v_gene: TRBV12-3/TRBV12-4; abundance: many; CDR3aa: CASSLSGVSNQPQHF; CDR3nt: TGTGCCAGCAGTTTGTCCGGGGTAAGCAATCAGCCCCAGCATTTT
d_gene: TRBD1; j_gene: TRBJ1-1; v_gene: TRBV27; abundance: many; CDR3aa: CASSNRGQAFF; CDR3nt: TGTGCCAGCAGTAACAGGGGGCAAGCTTTCTTT
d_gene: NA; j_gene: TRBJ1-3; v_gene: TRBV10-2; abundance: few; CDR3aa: CASSVHGSSGNTIYF; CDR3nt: TGCGCCAGCAGTGTTCACGGCAGCTCTGGAAACACCATATATTTT
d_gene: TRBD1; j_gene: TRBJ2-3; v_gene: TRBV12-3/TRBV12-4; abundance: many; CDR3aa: CASRDRGYTDTQYF; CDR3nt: TGTGCCAGCCGGGACAGGGGATACACAGATACGCAGTATTTT
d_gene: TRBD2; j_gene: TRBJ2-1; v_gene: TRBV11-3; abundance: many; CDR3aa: CASSFGLAGAYNEQFF; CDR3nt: TGTGCCAGCAGCTTTGGACTAGCGGGAGCCTACAATGAGCAGTTCTTC
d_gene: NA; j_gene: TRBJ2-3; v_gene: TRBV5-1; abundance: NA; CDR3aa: CASSTPGQITDTQYF; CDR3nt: TGCGCCAGCAGCACCCCCGGGCAGATCACAGATACGCAGTATTTT
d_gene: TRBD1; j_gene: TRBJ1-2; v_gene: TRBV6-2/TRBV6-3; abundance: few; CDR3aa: CASSYSDRGSYGYTF; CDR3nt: TGTGCCAGCAGTTACTCGGACAGGGGCTCCTATGGCTACACCTTC
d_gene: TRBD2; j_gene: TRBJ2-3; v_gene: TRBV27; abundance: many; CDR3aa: CASSLGLAGVADTQYF; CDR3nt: TGTGCCAGCAGTCTGGGACTAGCGGGAGTGGCAGATACGCAGTATTTT
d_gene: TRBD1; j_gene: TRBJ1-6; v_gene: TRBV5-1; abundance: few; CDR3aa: CASKSEGANSPLHF; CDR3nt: TGCGCCAGCAAGTCGGAGGGGGCTAATTCACCCCTCCACTTT
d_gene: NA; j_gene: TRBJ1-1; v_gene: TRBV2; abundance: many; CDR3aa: CASSDGGNTEAFF; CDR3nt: TGTGCCAGCAGTGATGGGGGGAACACTGAAGCTTTCTTT
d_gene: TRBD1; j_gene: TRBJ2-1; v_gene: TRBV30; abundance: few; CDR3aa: CAWGQGGYNEQFF; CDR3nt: TGTGCCTGGGGACAGGGCGGGTACAATGAGCAGTTCTTC
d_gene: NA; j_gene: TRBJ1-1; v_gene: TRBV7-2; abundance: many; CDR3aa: CASSLGDGEAFF; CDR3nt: TGTGCCAGCAGCTTAGGGGACGGTGAAGCTTTCTTT
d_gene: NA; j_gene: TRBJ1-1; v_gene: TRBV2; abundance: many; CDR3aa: CASSVGSSWGFF; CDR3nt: TGTGCCAGCAGTGTCGGGTCCTCCTGGGGTTTCTTT
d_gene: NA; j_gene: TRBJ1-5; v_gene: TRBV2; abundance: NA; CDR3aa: CASSEGQGARPQHF; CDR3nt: TGTGCCAGCAGTGAGGGGCAGGGCGCCCGGCCCCAGCATTTT
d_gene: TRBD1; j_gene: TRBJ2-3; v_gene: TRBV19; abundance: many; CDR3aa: CASRTGVTDTQYF; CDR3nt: TGTGCCAGTAGGACAGGGGTCACAGATACGCAGTATTTT
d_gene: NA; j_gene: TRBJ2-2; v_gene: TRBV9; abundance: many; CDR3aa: CASSPRRVNTGELFF; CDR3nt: TGTGCCAGCAGCCCCAGGAGGGTCAACACCGGGGAGCTGTTTTTT
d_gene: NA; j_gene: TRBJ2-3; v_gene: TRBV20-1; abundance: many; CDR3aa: CSATPQLRSSTDTQYF; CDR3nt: TGCAGTGCTACTCCCCAACTAAGATCTAGCACAGATACGCAGTATTTT
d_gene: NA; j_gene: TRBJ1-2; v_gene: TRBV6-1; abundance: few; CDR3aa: CASVLHSVLGYTF; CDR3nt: TGTGCCAGTGTTCTCCACTCGGTTCTTGGCTACACCTTC
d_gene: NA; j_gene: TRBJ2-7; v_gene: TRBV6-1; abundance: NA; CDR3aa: CASSPGAAHEQYF; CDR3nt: TGTGCCAGCAGTCCAGGGGCGGCCCACGAGCAGTACTTC
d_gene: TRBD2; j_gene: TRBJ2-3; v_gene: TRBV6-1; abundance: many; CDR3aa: CASSQREVDTQYF; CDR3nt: TGTGCCAGCAGTCAGCGGGAGGTAGATACGCAGTATTTT
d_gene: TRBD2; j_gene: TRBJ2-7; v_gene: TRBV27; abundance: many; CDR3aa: CASSSWPGLSLLDEQYF; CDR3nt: TGTGCCAGCAGTTCCTGGCCGGGACTATCCCTTTTGGACGAGCAGTACTTC
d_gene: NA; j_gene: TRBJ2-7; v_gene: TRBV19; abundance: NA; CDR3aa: CASRQGYKQYF; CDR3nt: TGTGCCAGTAGGCAGGGCTACAAGCAGTACTTC
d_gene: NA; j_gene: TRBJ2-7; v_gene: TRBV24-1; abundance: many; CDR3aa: CATSDGDHYEQYF; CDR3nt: TGTGCCACCAGTGATGGGGACCACTACGAGCAGTACTTC
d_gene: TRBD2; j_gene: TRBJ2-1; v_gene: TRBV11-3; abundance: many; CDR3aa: CASSDTSGREQFF; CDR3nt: TGTGCCAGCAGCGATACTAGCGGGAGGGAGCAGTTCTTC
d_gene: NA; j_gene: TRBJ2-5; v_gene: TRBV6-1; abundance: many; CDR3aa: CATRGHPRHSNQETQYF; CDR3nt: TGTGCCACTCGGGGCCACCCTAGGCATAGTAACCAAGAGACCCAGTACTTC
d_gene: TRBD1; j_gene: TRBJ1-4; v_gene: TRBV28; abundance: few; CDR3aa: CASSAPGGGVEKLFF; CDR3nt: TGTGCCAGCAGTGCGCCAGGGGGGGGGGTAGAAAAACTGTTTTTT
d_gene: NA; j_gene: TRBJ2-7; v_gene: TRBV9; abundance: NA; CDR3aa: CASSPGEVLLQGRSYEQYF; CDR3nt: TGTGCCAGCAGCCCCGGGGAGGTTCTCTTACAGGGGCGATCCTACGAGCAGTACTTC
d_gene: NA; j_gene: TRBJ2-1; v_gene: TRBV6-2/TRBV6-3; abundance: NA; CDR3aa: CASSGGRVGAYNEQFF; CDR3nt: TGTGCCAGCAGTGGGGGTAGGGTGGGGGCCTACAATGAGCAGTTCTTC
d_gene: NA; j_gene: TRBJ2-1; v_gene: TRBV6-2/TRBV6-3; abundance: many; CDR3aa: CAGPGREQFF; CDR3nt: TGTGCCGGTCCGGGAAGGGAGCAGTTCTTC
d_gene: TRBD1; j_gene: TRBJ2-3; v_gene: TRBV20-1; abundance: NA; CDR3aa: CSARWFAGQGLADTQYF; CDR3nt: TGCAGTGCTAGATGGTTTGCGGGACAGGGACTCGCAGATACGCAGTATTTT